Below, 18 T cell receptor beta chains from the same sample are listed, as sequenced in a study of blood T cell repertoires in COVID-19. TCRdb's copy holds only in-frame clones and misses some; the assay was immunoSEQ multiplex PCR. The sample records 300,000 to 400,000 clones, 87% being singletons. The sequenced material came from peripheral blood. These receptors were taken from a woman aged 55-69 years with COVID-19, enrolled during active disease.

This chain uses TRBV6-5 with TRBJ1-5; 7 nucleotides align to TRBD1. Trimming cost V 10 bases and J 3 bases; bases outside gene matches: 6. The V gene's germline CDR1 is MNHEY and CDR2 SVGAGI. The CDR3 consists of 13 residues. CDR3 sequence (DNA): TGTGCCACTCTCGGACAGGTCAATCAGCCCCAGCATTTT. Protein product: CATLGQVNQPQHF.

V is TRBV10-1 and J is TRBJ2-5, with 12 bases identical to TRBD1. CDR1 and CDR2 (germline): WNHNN, SYGVQD (reference sequence). The CDR3 sequence is 17 residues long. With V trimmed by 3 bases and J by 4 bases, 9 bases remained unmatched. The CDR3 DNA follows: TGCGCCAGCAGTGATTCTCCGGGACAGGGGGCGCGAGAGACCCAGTACTTC. Protein product: CASSDSPGQGARETQYF.

The rearrangement uses TRBV18 and TRBJ2-7; 7 nucleotides agree with TRBD2. The CDR3 covers 14 residues. The V segment lost 6 bases and the J segment 6 bases; nucleotides outside the gene matches: 11. CDR1 and CDR2 (germline): KGHSH, LQKENI. CDR3: CASSALDRGGEQYF. The CDR3 DNA reads as TGTGCCAGCTCGGCCCTAGATCGCGGGGGCGAGCAGTACTTC.

The rearrangement links TRBV18 to TRBJ1-6; D not resolved. The V and J ends lost 2 bases and 5 bases respectively, with 4 bases between them. Germline lookup yields CDR1 KGHSH and CDR2 LQKENI. The CDR3 sequence is 13 residues long. CDR3 sequence reads: CASSPTDNSPLHF. The DNA of the CDR3 is TGTGCCAGCTCACCAACAGATAATTCACCCCTCCACTTT.

The V and J genes are TRBV21-1 and TRBJ2-1; the listed D gene, TRBD1, was not tested against the DNA. TRBV21-1 is labeled a pseudogene. The CDR3 is 17 amino acids. CDR3 residues: CASSILLGGQGSNEQFF. The DNA of the CDR3 is TGTGCCAGCAGCATTTTGTTGGGCGGACAGGGGAGCAATGAGCAGTTCTTC.

The chain is built from TRBV3-1 (or the pseudogene TRBV3-2) and TRBJ2-5, with D possibly TRBD1 on 7 matching bases. Trimming took off 3 bases at V and 0 bases at J, with 11 bases between the two ends. The CDR3 has 15 residues. CDR1 and CDR2 (germline): LGHDT, YNNKEL (reference sequence). The CDR3 is CASSHAGQHQETQYF. CDR3 DNA: TGTGCCAGCAGCCACGCGGGACAGCACCAAGAGACCCAGTACTTC.

This clone was observed a few times. CDR3 bases: TGCAGCGGGGGACAGGGTGACACCGGGGAGCTGTTTTTT. Translating it yields CSGGQGDTGELFF. The J gene is TRBJ2-2, the V gene TRBV29-1; TRBD1 agrees at 9 bases. This CDR3 is 13 amino acids long. Germline CDR1 reads SQVTM; CDR2 reads ANQGSEA. V lost 7 bases to trimming and J lost 3 bases; unmatched junction nucleotides: 3.

The chain couples TRBV18 to TRBJ1-5, with D unclear. CDR3 length: 17 amino acids. Germline loops: CDR1 KGHSH, CDR2 LQKENI. V shed 6 bases and J shed 1 base, with 19 bases lying between them. CDR3 coding DNA: TGTGCCAGCTCTCCAGGCCCCGGGGAACCCAGCAATCAGCCCCAGCATTTT. Its translation: CASSPGPGEPSNQPQHF.

The rearrangement uses TRBV28 and TRBJ2-7; weak D call: TRBD2 (6 bases). The V gene lost 7 bases and the J gene lost 1 base, with 11 bases spanning the gap. Germline loops: CDR1 MDHEN, CDR2 SYDVKM. The CDR3 runs 13 residues. The CDR3: CASNDRGSYEQYF. The CDR3 coding sequence is TGTGCCAGCAACGATCGGGGGTCCTACGAGCAGTACTTC.

The J gene is TRBJ2-7, the V gene TRBV7-3, with 7 bases lining up with TRBD1. This CDR3 is 16 amino acids long. Per the germline V gene, CDR1 is SGHTA and CDR2 is FQGTGA. The V segment lost 5 bases and the J segment 3 bases; nucleotides outside the gene matches: 13. The CDR3 DNA sequence: TGTGCCAGCAGCGGGATGGAGAGGGACAGTAGCTACGAGCAGTACTTC. It codes for CASSGMERDSSYEQYF. The full variable domain, completed using reference TRBV7-3 and TRBJ2-7, is GAGVSQTPSNKVTEKGKYVELRCDPISGHTALYWYRQSLGQGPEFLIYFQGTGAADDSGLPNDRFFAVRPEGSVSTLKIQRTERGDSAVYLCASSGMERDSSYEQYFGPGTRLTVT.

With regard to this clone: The same CDR3 arises from other DNA sequences in this sample as well. This sequence joins TRBV19 and TRBJ1-5; TRBD1 matches 7 bases. The V segment lost 0 bases and the J segment 7 bases; nucleotides outside the gene matches: 0. The CDR3 spans 13 residues. Per germline, CDR1 LNHDA and CDR2 SQIVND (reference sequence). The CDR3 DNA follows: TGTGCCAGTAGTATAGAAGGGGGCCAGCCCCAGCATTTT. Protein product: CASSIEGGQPQHF.

The V and J genes are TRBV6-1 and TRBJ2-7; 11 bases map to TRBD1. Trimming at V came to 1 base and at J to 3 bases, leaving 2 bases not matched to a gene. The CDR3 runs to 15 residues. Germline V gene data show CDR1 as MNHNS and CDR2 as SASEGT. CDR3 in amino acids: CASSEGGTGGYEQYF. The CDR3 bases are TGTGCCAGCAGTGAAGGGGGGACAGGGGGCTACGAGCAGTACTTC.

The chain recombines TRBV15 with TRBJ1-3; D gene ambiguous. CDR1 LNHNV and CDR2 YYDKDF come from the germline V gene (reference sequence). Trimming removed 0 bases from V and 1 base from J, with 10 bases in between. The CDR3 is 16 amino acids. The CDR3 DNA reads as TGTGCCACCAGCAGAGACCTAAACTGGTCTGGAAACACCATATATTTT. This gives the protein CATSRDLNWSGNTIYF.

The chain carries TRBV18 and TRBJ1-2, with D unclear. Trimming shortened V by 8 bases and J by 2 bases, and 12 bases separated the two germline ends. CDR1 is KGHSH, CDR2 LQKENI, per germline. The CDR3 totals 13 residues. CDR3: CASNAGTNYGYTF. The CDR3 DNA follows: TGTGCCAGCAACGCAGGTACAAACTATGGCTACACCTTC.

This clone was recorded only once. This chain uses TRBV6-5 with TRBJ1-2; D is perhaps TRBD1 (6 bases). Trimming removed 2 bases from V and 6 bases from J, with 13 bases in between. Germline assignment: CDR1 MNHEY and CDR2 SVGAGI. The length of the CDR3 is 14 residues. The CDR3 loop reads CASSYRQGLDGYTF. CDR3 nucleotides: TGTGCCAGCAGTTACAGGCAGGGGCTCGATGGCTACACCTTC.

This clone was seen only a few times. The gene calls are TRBV2 and TRBJ1-1; the match to TRBD1 covers 7 bases. Unmatched junction bases numbered 20, after V lost 4 bases and J lost 9 bases. CDR1 is SNHLY and CDR2 is FYNNEI in the germline V gene. CDR3 length equals 17 residues. The CDR3 is CASSVPTGSMQGGQAFF. As DNA, the CDR3 is TGTGCCAGCAGTGTACCGACAGGGTCCATGCAGGGGGGACAAGCTTTCTTT.

The chain has TRBV24-1 and TRBJ2-3; TRBD2 matches at 9 bases. Germline V gene data show CDR1 as KGHDR and CDR2 as SFDVKD. Germline trimming cut 8 bases from V and 2 bases from J; bases unmatched to any gene: 4. This CDR3 has 14 amino acids. The chain's CDR3 is CATNAGGATDTQYF. CDR3 sequence (DNA): TGTGCCACCAATGCGGGGGGGGCCACAGATACGCAGTATTTT.

V gene TRBV14 combines with J gene TRBJ1-1, with TRBD1 as a possible D gene (5 bases). Germline V lookup: CDR1 SGHDN, CDR2 FVKESK. CDR3 length equals 16 residues. V lost 4 bases and J 2 bases, leaving 17 bases between the germline ends. The CDR3 sequence is CASSRSHTQVNTEAFF. The CDR3 coding sequence is TGTGCCAGCAGCCGGAGTCACACACAGGTTAACACTGAAGCTTTCTTT.